These 30 T cell receptor beta chains share one sample of origin, sequenced in a study of T cells in localized non-small cell lung cancer. Sequenced by immunoSEQ multiplex PCR; TCRdb stores in-frame clones only, minus some. This sample carries 72,000 or so clones, about four fifths of them seen once, and the ten largest clones take approximately 13%. The material sequenced was peripheral blood, taken before any cancer treatment. The source is a female donor aged 60 or older with stage I lung adenocarcinoma.

The rearrangement joins TRBV7-2 to TRBJ1-3; 8 bases line up with TRBD1. This CDR3 is built from 15 residues. The junction had 7 bases not matched to a gene; V was cut back by 5 bases and J by 4 bases. Germline values: CDR1 SGHTA, CDR2 FQGNSA. Here the CDR3 reads CASSVQTGVGNTIYF. In nucleotides, the CDR3 is TGTGCCAGCAGCGTCCAGACAGGGGTCGGAAACACCATATATTTT.

The V call is TRBV6-6, the J call TRBJ1-3; D gene ambiguous. CDR1 is MNHNY, CDR2 SVGAGI, per germline (reference sequence). Trimming cost V 2 bases and J 0 bases, with 11 bases left between them. The CDR3 loop spans 16 amino acids. The DNA for the CDR3 is TGTGCCAGCAGTTACGTGGCCGTACGCTCTGGAAACACCATATATTTT. It encodes CASSYVAVRSGNTIYF.

The chain uses TRBV19 and TRBJ1-1; possible D gene TRBD1, 5 bases. Deletions cut 2 bases from V and 3 bases from J, with 19 bases between. Per the germline V gene, CDR1 is LNHDA and CDR2 is SQIVND (reference sequence). The CDR3 runs 17 residues. The CDR3: CASSIQGVYRLDTEAFF. The CDR3, as DNA: TGTGCCAGTAGTATACAGGGCGTTTATAGGTTGGACACTGAAGCTTTCTTT.

This clone was seen a single time. The genes are TRBV11-2 and TRBJ1-1; D uncertain. The CDR3 extends over 15 amino acids. The germline V and J ends were trimmed by 4 bases and 1 base, with 13 bases remaining between them. CDR1 and CDR2 (germline): SGHAT, FQNNGV. The CDR3 here is CASSSSTGSNTEAFF. In DNA form, the CDR3 reads TGTGCCAGCAGCTCTAGTACCGGGTCGAACACTGAAGCTTTCTTT.

J is TRBJ2-2 and V is TRBV18; no clear D. This CDR3 spans 15 amino acids. The ends were cut back, 4 bases at V and 8 bases at J, with 17 bases in the middle. Germline V gives CDR1 KGHSH, CDR2 LQKENI. Here the CDR3 reads CASSLQYEGIGELFF. The CDR3 nucleotides read TGTGCCAGCTCACTGCAATACGAAGGAATTGGGGAGCTGTTTTTT.

The chain combines TRBV27 with TRBJ1-1; D unclear. Germline values: CDR1 MNHEY, CDR2 SMNVEV (reference sequence). V lost 10 bases and J 1 base, leaving 22 bases between the germline ends. The CDR3 consists of 16 residues. The CDR3 nucleotides read TGTGCCACCAAGAAAACCCCGGGATCTCGGAACACTGAAGCTTTCTTT. This encodes CATKKTPGSRNTEAFF.

The chain combines TRBV7-9 with TRBJ1-2; D perhaps matches TRBD1 (5 bases). The CDR3 covers 15 residues. The V gene's germline CDR1 is SEHNR and CDR2 FQNEAQ (reference sequence). Trimming pared 5 bases from V and 8 bases from J, leaving 21 bases between. The CDR3 bases are TGTGCCAGCAGCCCCCGAGGGGCGGGTTCAGACGGCTACACCTTC. Encoded protein: CASSPRGAGSDGYTF. The full variable domain, completed using reference TRBV7-9 and TRBJ1-2, is DTGVSQNPRHKITKRGQNVTFRCDPISEHNRLYWYRQTLGQGPEFLTYFQNEAQLEKSRLLSDRFSAERPKGSFSTLEIQRTEQGDSAMYLCASSPRGAGSDGYTFGSGTRLTVV.

This chain uses TRBV5-4 with TRBJ2-7, with D unclear. V lost 0 bases to trimming and J lost 0 bases, with 10 bases between them. The length of the CDR3 is 15 residues. In germline, CDR1 is SGHNT, CDR2 YYREEE (reference sequence). CDR3 sequence reads: CASSLGQIGSYEQYF. CDR3 in DNA: TGTGCCAGCAGCTTGGGGCAGATTGGCTCCTACGAGCAGTACTTC.

The rearrangement uses TRBV11-3 and TRBJ1-2, with TRBD1 as a possible D gene (6 bases). Between the trimmed V and J ends, which lost 4 bases and 4 bases, there was a span of 10 bases. The CDR3 sequence is 13 residues long. In germline, CDR1 is SGHNT, CDR2 YENEEA. In DNA form, the CDR3 reads TGTGCCAGCAGCTCCGGACAGAGCTATGGCTACACCTTC. Protein sequence: CASSSGQSYGYTF.

This chain connects TRBV6-1 to TRBJ2-3; TRBD2 matches at 11 bases. The CDR3 has 16 amino acids. Per germline, CDR1 MNHNS and CDR2 SASEGT. V shed 4 bases and J 1 base; nucleotides not matched to a gene: 4. CDR3 region: CASSVLAGGRTDTQYF. Here the CDR3 DNA reads TGTGCCAGCAGTGTTTTAGCGGGAGGGCGCACAGATACGCAGTATTTT.

V and J are TRBV5-1 and TRBJ1-4; D possibly corresponds to TRBD1 (5 bases). The germline V gene encodes CDR1 SGHRS and CDR2 YFSETQ. Trimming removed 4 bases from V and 1 base from J, with 11 bases in between. The CDR3 runs 15 residues. CDR3 in amino acids: CASSHGDQTNEKLFF. The CDR3 nucleotides are TGCGCCAGCAGCCACGGGGACCAAACTAATGAAAAACTGTTTTTT.

This clone was seen more than once but under ten times. This chain uses TRBV14 with TRBJ1-2, with TRBD1 identical over 7 bases. Losses at the gene ends were 6 bases for V and 8 bases for J; bases not matched to a gene: 9. There are 13 residues in the CDR3. Germline lookup yields CDR1 SGHDN and CDR2 FVKESK. CDR3: CASSRGGFAGYTF. In DNA, the CDR3 is TGTGCCAGCAGTCGAGGGGGCTTCGCCGGCTACACCTTC.

The chain links TRBV11-3 to TRBJ2-1; 8 bases are a match to TRBD2. V shed 8 bases and J 7 bases; nucleotides not matched to a gene: 13. CDR3 length equals 15 residues. Germline V CDR1 and CDR2: SGHNT, YENEEA. This CDR3 reads CASLGPAGVRNEQFF. The CDR3 bases are TGTGCCAGCCTTGGGCCAGCGGGAGTGCGTAATGAGCAGTTCTTC.

The chain links TRBV5-6 to TRBJ2-1; D is perhaps TRBD2 (6 bases). The CDR3 loop spans 13 amino acids. V was cut by 4 bases and J by 15 bases, with 20 bases left in between. Germline V CDR1 and CDR2: SGHDT, YYEEEE. CDR3 amino acids: CASSPDRRGVRFF. CDR3 bases: TGTGCCAGCAGCCCCGATCGGCGGGGAGTCCGGTTCTTC.

This chain connects TRBV11-2 to TRBJ2-7; D gene ambiguous. V was trimmed by 0 bases and J by 3 bases, leaving 6 bases between them. The germline V gene encodes CDR1 SGHAT and CDR2 FQNNGV. The CDR3 sequence is 13 residues long. The CDR3 reads CASSLEGYYEQYF. The CDR3 region has the DNA TGTGCCAGCAGCTTAGAAGGCTACTACGAGCAGTACTTC.

J is TRBJ2-1 and V is TRBV6-1; 9 positions agree with TRBD2. Trimming removed 7 bases from V and 8 bases from J; junction bases left unmatched: 3. There are 12 residues in the CDR3. From germline, CDR1 is MNHNS and CDR2 SASEGT. This CDR3 reads CASISGSHEQFF. The CDR3 coding sequence is TGTGCCAGCATTAGCGGGAGCCATGAGCAGTTCTTC.

V is TRBV4-2 and J is TRBJ2-7; 12 bases line up with TRBD2. CDR1 and CDR2 from the germline V gene are LGHNA and YNFKEQ. Trimming at V came to 1 base and at J to 2 bases, leaving 0 bases not matched to a gene. The CDR3 is 15 amino acids. In DNA, the CDR3 is TGTGCCAGCAGCCAAGGACTAGCGGGAGCCTACGAGCAGTACTTC. The encoded protein is CASSQGLAGAYEQYF.

This clone was picked up a small number of times. The chain combines TRBV28 with TRBJ1-2; D is undetermined. Germline CDR1 MDHEN, CDR2 SYDVKM. The CDR3 totals 13 residues. The V end lost 4 bases, the J end lost 8 bases, and 14 bases lay between the germline ends. The CDR3, as DNA: TGTGCCAGCAGTTCCCCGAGGAGGAGAGGCTACACCTTC. Protein: CASSSPRRRGYTF.

The V call is TRBV9, the J call TRBJ1-1; unclear D gene. The CDR3 is made up of 15 amino acids. Trimming took off 0 bases at V and 1 base at J, with 10 bases between the two ends. Germline V CDR1 and CDR2: SGDLS, YYNGEE. The CDR3 here is CASSVDGQANTEAFF. DNA of the CDR3: TGTGCCAGCAGCGTAGACGGCCAGGCGAACACTGAAGCTTTCTTT.

The chain has TRBV6-1 and TRBJ2-3; TRBD2 is a possible D gene (7 bases). CDR1 is MNHNS and CDR2 is SASEGT in the germline V gene. Trimming shortened V by 2 bases and J by 6 bases, and 15 bases separated the two germline ends. This CDR3 is 15 amino acids long. Here the CDR3 reads CASSERGRAPDTQYF. The CDR3 region has the DNA TGTGCCAGCAGTGAAAGGGGGAGGGCCCCCGATACGCAGTATTTT.

This clone has a handful of counts. The rearrangement joins TRBV7-9 to TRBJ1-2; 9 bases are a match to TRBD1. The germline gives CDR1 SEHNR, CDR2 FQNEAQ (reference sequence). The CDR3 consists of 14 residues. Trimming cost V 3 bases and J 6 bases; bases outside gene matches: 5. The CDR3 protein is CASSFPGQGNGYTF. DNA of the CDR3: TGTGCCAGCAGCTTTCCGGGACAGGGAAATGGCTACACCTTC.

The chain recombines TRBV14 with TRBJ1-2, with 8 bases aligning to TRBD1. The V gene's germline CDR1 is SGHDN and CDR2 FVKESK. The CDR3 spans 17 residues. V shed 3 bases and J 3 bases; nucleotides not matched to a gene: 12. DNA of the CDR3: TGTGCCAGCAGCCATCGTCGCCAGGGGGCTACAGACTATGGCTACACCTTC. Protein sequence: CASSHRRQGATDYGYTF.

This clone was seen a single time. V and J are TRBV6-6 and TRBJ1-2; possibly TRBD1 for D (6 bases). V was clipped by 6 bases and J by 6 bases, with 11 bases between them. The CDR3 has 12 amino acids. Germline CDR1 reads MNHNY; CDR2 reads SVGAGI (reference sequence). As DNA, the CDR3 is TGTGCCAGCAGCCAGGGGTGGGATGGCTACACCTTC. This gives the protein CASSQGWDGYTF.

The genes are TRBV19 and TRBJ1-5; 8 bases map to TRBD1. J lost 5 bases, V lost 9 bases, and 9 bases had no gene match. The CDR3 has 14 residues. In germline, CDR1 is LNHDA, CDR2 SQIVND (reference sequence). CDR3 residues: CASVRIQGDQPQHF. CDR3 in DNA: TGTGCCAGCGTTCGGATACAGGGGGATCAGCCCCAGCATTTT.

This chain's CDR3 is CATSRVGTGPKETQYF. The CDR3 DNA reads as TGTGCCACCAGCAGGGTAGGGACAGGGCCTAAAGAGACCCAGTACTTC. This chain connects TRBV15 to TRBJ2-5; 9 positions match TRBD1. J was trimmed by 3 bases and V by 3 bases; bases with no gene match: 8. Germline V gene lookup returns CDR1 LNHNV and CDR2 YYDKDF (reference sequence). The CDR3 has 16 amino acids.

The chain links TRBV12-5 to TRBJ2-3, with 11 bases identical to TRBD2. The CDR3 length is 17 residues. The V gene's germline CDR1 is LGHNT and CDR2 FRNRAP. V dropped 0 bases and J dropped 2; count of bases not matched to a gene: 4. Here the CDR3 reads CASGLVSSGGFTDTQYF. For the CDR3, the DNA is TGTGCTAGTGGTTTGGTGTCTAGCGGGGGGTTCACAGATACGCAGTATTTT.

A single count supports this clone. This chain uses TRBV6-1 with TRBJ2-7; perhaps TRBD1 as D (6 bases). The V and J ends lost 4 bases and 2 bases respectively, with 18 bases between them. Germline V lookup: CDR1 MNHNS, CDR2 SASEGT. This CDR3 comprises 16 residues. The CDR3 region is CASSGRKRQDPYEQYF. The CDR3 coding sequence is TGTGCCAGCAGTGGGCGGAAACGACAGGATCCCTACGAGCAGTACTTC.

This clone was seen a handful of times. The rearrangement uses TRBV4-1 and TRBJ2-3; D may be TRBD2 (7 bases). The CDR3 extends over 14 amino acids. Trimming cost V 2 bases and J 4 bases, with 10 bases left between them. Germline CDR1 is MGHRA and CDR2 is YSYEKL. The DNA of the CDR3 is TGCGCCAGCAGCCAAATCGGGGGGCCAGATACGCAGTATTTT. This encodes CASSQIGGPDTQYF.

The chain has TRBV2 and TRBJ1-1; unclear D gene. The CDR3 is 12 amino acids. V lost 1 base and J lost 3, with 3 bases in between. Per germline, CDR1 SNHLY and CDR2 FYNNEI. In nucleotides, the CDR3 is TGTGCCAGCAGTGAAGGATACACTGAAGCTTTCTTT. The encoded protein is CASSEGYTEAFF. Using reference TRBV2 and TRBJ1-1 for the parts outside the CDR3, the full variable domain is EPEVTQTPSHQVTQMGQEVILRCVPISNHLYFYWYRQILGQKVEFLVSFYNNEISEKSEIFDDQFSVERPDGSNFTLKIRSTKLEDSAMYFCASSEGYTEAFFGQGTRLTVV.

The rearrangement uses TRBV2 and TRBJ1-2; 9 nucleotides agree with TRBD1. V gave up 6 bases and J gave up 2 bases; unmatched junction bases: 10. The CDR3 covers 16 residues. Per the germline V gene, CDR1 is SNHLY and CDR2 is FYNNEI. The CDR3 here is CASRDRDRAINYGYTF. The DNA of the CDR3 is TGTGCCAGCAGGGACCGGGACAGGGCGATAAACTATGGCTACACCTTC.